A single sample gave rise to the 16 T cell receptor beta chains below, sequenced in a study of cytomegalovirus exposure and HLA in healthy donors. Vbeta (60) and Jbeta (13) primers were used in the PCR. Profiling relied on immunoSEQ multiplex PCR, and the TCRdb table lists in-frame clones only, not all of them. The sample yields over 110,000 clones, about 79% seen once. Sequencing used PBMCs. These receptor sequences come from a male donor in good health and CMV-seronegative.

The rearrangement uses TRBV6-5 and TRBJ1-1; no definite D call. The ends were cut back, 10 bases at V and 0 bases at J, with 12 bases in the middle. The CDR3 contains 13 residues. Germline V CDR1 and CDR2: MNHEY, SVGAGI. DNA of the CDR3: TGTGCCACCTCCAGCAGGATGAACACTGAAGCTTTCTTT. Its translation: CATSSRMNTEAFF.

The chain is built from TRBV6-5 and TRBJ1-6, with 9 bases aligning to TRBD1. CDR3 length: 15 residues. V dropped 4 bases and J dropped 10; count of bases not matched to a gene: 8. Per the germline V gene, CDR1 is MNHEY and CDR2 is SVGAGI. CDR3 in DNA: TGTGCCAGCAGTTTCCAGGGGACAGGGTACTCACCCCTCCACTTT. Encoded protein: CASSFQGTGYSPLHF.

The CDR3 is CASSNRRVEETQYF. In DNA form, the CDR3 reads TGTGCCAGCTCGAATCGCAGGGTCGAGGAGACCCAGTACTTC. This chain joins TRBV18 and TRBJ2-5, with TRBD1 as a possible D gene (5 bases). CDR3 length: 14 amino acids. Germline CDR1 reads KGHSH; CDR2 reads LQKENI. With 6 bases removed from V and 5 bases from J, the gap between germline ends came to 16 bases.

The chain links TRBV7-9 to TRBJ2-5; D might be TRBD2 (5 bases). Germline loops: CDR1 SEHNR, CDR2 FQNEAQ (reference sequence). Trimming removed 6 bases from V and 2 bases from J, with 16 bases in between. The CDR3 loop spans 15 amino acids. The CDR3 region is CASSHPAREQETQYF. The CDR3 DNA reads TGTGCCAGCAGTCATCCTGCCCGGGAACAAGAGACCCAGTACTTC.

The chain is built from TRBV2 and TRBJ2-1; D call uncertain. Trimming removed 7 bases at V and 4 bases at J, with 8 bases between. This CDR3 spans 12 amino acids. CDR1 and CDR2 (germline): SNHLY, FYNNEI. The CDR3, as DNA: TGTGCCAGCACAGCGAGGTACAATGAGCAGTTCTTC. Protein product: CASTARYNEQFF.

The V and J genes are TRBV10-3 and TRBJ1-2, with TRBD1 as a possible D gene (5 bases). Trimming removed 4 bases from V and 3 bases from J, with 12 bases in between. CDR3 size: 14 residues. Germline V gene sequence: CDR1 ENHRY, CDR2 SYGVKD. The DNA of the CDR3 is TGTGCCATCAGTGGGCTTGCGGGGGACTATGGCTACACCTTC. It encodes CAISGLAGDYGYTF.

The genes are TRBV5-6 and TRBJ2-7, with D perhaps TRBD2 (5 bases). Germline V CDR1 and CDR2: SGHDT, YYEEEE. This CDR3 contains 14 residues. Trimming removed 5 bases at V and 0 bases at J, with 12 bases between. This CDR3 reads CASSWVGSSYEQYF. The DNA for the CDR3 is TGTGCCAGCAGTTGGGTGGGGAGCTCCTACGAGCAGTACTTC.

This rearrangement joins TRBV4-1 to TRBJ2-2; 8 bases align to TRBD2. The CDR3 spans 17 residues. Germline lookup yields CDR1 MGHRA and CDR2 YSYEKL. V dropped 0 bases and J dropped 5; count of bases not matched to a gene: 8. The chain's CDR3 is CASSQDFFREGTGELFF. CDR3 in DNA: TGCGCCAGCAGCCAAGATTTTTTCCGGGAGGGTACCGGGGAGCTGTTTTTT.

This sequence joins TRBV30 and TRBJ2-1, with a tentative D call TRBD1 (5 bases). CDR3 size: 15 residues. From germline, CDR1 is GTSNPN and CDR2 SVGIG (reference sequence). The V end lost 0 bases, the J end lost 0 bases, and 9 bases lay between the germline ends. The CDR3 protein is CAWSVAGHSYNEQFF. CDR3 coding DNA: TGTGCCTGGAGTGTTGCAGGGCACTCCTACAATGAGCAGTTCTTC.

This clone appeared a few times. The J gene is TRBJ1-1, the V gene TRBV5-4; D remains unclear. The CDR3 totals 13 residues. Germline V gene lookup returns CDR1 SGHNT and CDR2 YYREEE (reference sequence). Trimming pared 4 bases from V and 0 bases from J, leaving 7 bases between. The DNA for the CDR3 is TGTGCCAGCAGCAACCAGGTGAACACTGAAGCTTTCTTT. Translating gives CASSNQVNTEAFF.

The V call is TRBV11-2, the J call TRBJ2-3, with 11 positions matching TRBD2. J gave up 5 bases and V 2 bases, and 6 bases lay outside the gene matches. Germline V gene lookup returns CDR1 SGHAT and CDR2 FQNNGV. This CDR3 is 16 amino acids long. CDR3 sequence reads: CASSLLTSGTLDTQYF. The CDR3 nucleotides are TGTGCCAGCAGCTTATTGACTAGCGGGACCCTAGATACGCAGTATTTT.

CDR3 nucleotide sequence: TGTGCCAGCAGCCCCCCGGGACTAGCGGATACAGATACGCAGTATTTT. Its translation: CASSPPGLADTDTQYF. This rearrangement joins TRBV11-1 to TRBJ2-3; 11 nucleotides line up with TRBD2. The germline CDR1 and CDR2 sequences are SGHAT and FQDESV (reference sequence). This CDR3 spans 16 amino acids. The J segment lost 3 bases and the V segment lost 5 bases, leaving 7 bases of the junction unmatched.

The chain uses TRBV7-2 and TRBJ2-1; 7 nucleotides match TRBD2. The CDR3 sequence is 15 residues long. With 1 base clipped from V and 1 base from J, the junction kept 1 base outside the gene matches. In germline, CDR1 is SGHTA, CDR2 FQGNSA. This chain's CDR3 is CASSLGGGSYNEQFF. CDR3 DNA sequence: TGTGCCAGCAGCTTAGGGGGAGGGTCCTACAATGAGCAGTTCTTC.

CDR3 DNA: TGTGCCTGGAGTATAACAGGCACCTACGAGCAGTACTTC. Its translation is CAWSITGTYEQYF. The chain carries TRBV30 and TRBJ2-7, with D maybe TRBD1 (5 bases). CDR3 length equals 13 residues. Germline CDR1 reads GTSNPN; CDR2 reads SVGIG (reference sequence). V shed 2 bases and J shed 2 bases, with 10 bases lying between them.

CDR3: CASSHGLAGRKTQYF. The CDR3 region has the DNA TGTGCCAGCTCACACGGACTAGCGGGACGGAAGACCCAGTACTTC. The chain couples TRBV18 to TRBJ2-5; 12 bases map to TRBD2. Trimming removed 4 bases from V and 6 bases from J; junction bases left unmatched: 6. CDR3 length: 15 residues. Germline V CDR1 and CDR2: KGHSH, LQKENI.

The chain employs TRBV6-5 and TRBJ2-7; weak D call: TRBD2 (5 bases). Germline CDR1 reads MNHEY; CDR2 reads SVGAGI. The CDR3 totals 14 residues. V shed 2 bases and J shed 6 bases, with 14 bases lying between them. CDR3 sequence reads: CASSYHVASFEQYF. CDR3 DNA sequence: TGTGCCAGCAGTTACCACGTAGCGAGTTTCGAGCAGTACTTC.